This entry is about one T cell receptor (beta chain). This clonotype came up many times. It has no known antigen specificity. Base quality data are lacking; no much larger clone is found one base away. This sample was taken from a study of identical twins (dated by TCRdb to 2016 to 2017). About the investigation overall: To test whether fetal clonotypes persist, this study deep-sequenced TCR alpha and beta repertoires from monozygotic twins, from unrelated adults of various ages, and from cord blood. To rule out contamination, the twin experiments were replicated at different times with different library preparation protocols. Overall study outcomes, separate from this receptor: Zero-insertion analyses could be partly confounded by invariant T cells such as MAIT and iNKT, although diverse VJ usage argued against such confounding for most clonotypes. Out-of-frame TCR alpha sequences shared between twins showed an excess of low generation-probability sequences compared with coincidental sharing between unrelated individuals. In monozygotic twins, recombination models systematically underestimated out-of-frame TCR alpha sharing, but the models matched the sharing seen between unrelated individuals. In beta out-of-frame sequences, excess twin sharing was weaker, because having fewer shared sequences lowered the signal-to-noise ratio. Because the same donors could not be followed over many years, conclusions were based on cross-sectional statistical analysis. Fewer insertions were carried by abundant cord blood beta clonotypes, a similar but weaker trend appeared in young adult naive repertoires, and no such trend appeared in memory repertoires.

Library creation used 5' RACE. Sequenced on an Illumina HiSeq 2000. A universal primer binding site was introduced by template switching, and a unique molecular identifier was present in the final cDNA, enabling accurate counting of TCR cDNA molecules. Specific primers in the conserved constant-segment region were used to synthesize first-strand cDNA for TCR alpha and beta chains. Each cDNA library was double barcoded, with a SMART-Mk sample barcode plus Illumina barcodes, to control for contamination. Two successive PCR steps introduced TruSeq adapter sequences along with Illumina sample barcodes. TCR alpha and beta cDNA libraries were sequenced on the Illumina HiSeq platform with custom primers. Turning to the authors' computational methods: Unique molecular identifiers were extracted from raw reads with MiGEC, and CDR3 positions were determined with MiXCR. Recombination models were inferred per individual with the repgenHMM and IGoR tools using an EM algorithm. The analysis of shared clonotypes was done with the tcR package in R, with sharing normalized by the product of cloneset sizes. To study raw recombination free of thymic and clonal selection effects, out-of-frame nonproductive sequences were analyzed. TCRdb handled the public reads itself, with Q25 trimming in fastp and clone calling in MiXCR, and kept productive beta chains. Every distinct CDR3 protein forms one entry, paired with its most common genes and DNA. These V and J calls are TCRdb output, not the study's own analysis. The sample includes around 960,000 distinct CDR3 sequences, with around 12% observed a single time. Together, the top ten hold around 1.6% of the sample.

Every donor in the study was a healthy Caucasian. The twin cohort consisted of three pairs of female monozygotic twins, all aged about 18 to 29 years. The RNA used for TCR libraries was isolated from peripheral blood mononuclear cells. CDR1 DFQATT and CDR2 SNEGSKA were looked up in the germline V gene (reference sequence). V lost 2 bases and J lost 4 bases; the stretch between them is 14 bases long. From its cysteine to its phenylalanine, the CDR3 spans 14 amino acids. This entry keeps only the CDR3 DNA: 42 bases, framed from base 1. The sample was also linked to a second study, of yellow fever vaccine responses in identical twins. The second source states: The T cell response to vaccination in identical twins was reported by the authors to appear partly convergent and partly personalized. In the study, vaccine-responding T cell clones were precisely tracked in identical twins.

The material sequenced was PBMCs. Recombination linked TRBV20-1 to TRBJ1-1; no D gene is confidently identified. This receptor was identified in a woman between 18 and 29 years old in good health. For the CDR3, the sequence is CSARSWTGGTEAFF. The sequenced DNA: TGCAGTGCTAGATCCTGGACCGGAGGCACTGAAGCTTTCTTT.